The 13 T cell receptor beta chains below all came from one sample that was sequenced in a study of cytomegalovirus exposure and HLA in healthy donors. Use of 60 Vbeta and 13 Jbeta primers characterized the PCR. Libraries were prepared by immunoSEQ multiplex PCR; TCRdb keeps only in-frame clonotypes and omits some of them. The sample lists some 67,000 clones; roughly 80% were seen once. Source material: PBMCs. These receptors were obtained from a woman aged 25-40 years in good health and CMV-seronegative.

V and J are TRBV6-1 and TRBJ2-2; no firm D call. V lost 3 bases to trimming and J lost 8 bases, with 7 bases between them. The CDR3 sequence is 12 residues long. The germline CDR1 and CDR2 sequences are MNHNS and SASEGT. The CDR3 spells CASSDLTGELFF. In DNA form, the CDR3 reads TGTGCCAGCAGTGATCTAACTGGGGAGCTGTTTTTT.

V and J are TRBV5-1 and TRBJ1-2, with 7 bases lining up with TRBD1. The V gene's germline CDR1 is SGHRS and CDR2 YFSETQ. V was pared by 4 bases and J by 2 bases, with 11 bases of the junction left unmatched. The length of the CDR3 is 16 residues. CDR3 sequence: CASSLDFRDRNYGYTF. The CDR3, as DNA: TGCGCCAGCAGCCTTGACTTCCGGGACAGAAACTATGGCTACACCTTC.

DNA of the CDR3: TGTGCCAGCAGCAAGGAACGAGCGGGGGGGCCGGCAGATACGCAGTATTTT. Its translation is CASSKERAGGPADTQYF. The gene calls are TRBV6-4 and TRBJ2-3; 10 bases map to TRBD2. The CDR3 runs to 17 residues. Looked up from germline, CDR1 is MRHNA and CDR2 is SNTAGT. The V and J ends lost 6 bases and 4 bases, in that order; junction bases with no gene match: 13.

As DNA, the CDR3 is TGTGCCAGCAGCCCCGGGACAGGGGCCTACGAGCAGTACTTC. It encodes CASSPGTGAYEQYF. This sequence joins TRBV5-4 and TRBJ2-7; 10 nucleotides match TRBD1. Germline lookup yields CDR1 SGHNT and CDR2 YYREEE (reference sequence). The V segment lost 4 bases and the J segment 2 bases; nucleotides outside the gene matches: 3. This CDR3 is built from 14 residues.

The chain is built from TRBV11-2 and TRBJ2-7; TRBD2 aligns across 11 bases. Germline CDR1 reads SGHAT; CDR2 reads FQNNGV. With V trimmed by 0 bases and J by 4 bases, 5 bases remained unmatched. There are 16 residues in the CDR3. The CDR3 loop reads CASSLESGLADYEQYF. Here the CDR3 DNA reads TGTGCCAGCAGCTTAGAGTCGGGACTAGCGGATTACGAGCAGTACTTC.

The chain recombines TRBV7-2 with TRBJ1-5; the D is unclear. V gave up 2 bases and J gave up 2 bases, with 7 bases separating them. From germline, CDR1 is SGHTA and CDR2 FQGNSA. The CDR3 contains 14 residues. CDR3 in DNA: TGTGCCAGCAGCTTAAAGGGAGGCAATCAGCCCCAGCATTTT. This gives the protein CASSLKGGNQPQHF. Using reference TRBV7-2 and TRBJ1-5 for the parts outside the CDR3, the full variable domain is GAGVSQSPSNKVTEKGKDVELRCDPISGHTALYWYRQSLGQGLEFLIYFQGNSAPDKSGLPSDRFSAERTGGSVSTLTIQRTQQEDSAVYLCASSLKGGNQPQHFGDGTRLSIL.

The chain carries TRBV4-1 and TRBJ1-2, with 7 positions matching TRBD1. CDR3 length: 16 amino acids. Germline V gene lookup returns CDR1 MGHRA and CDR2 YSYEKL. The junction had 9 bases not matched to a gene; V was cut back by 3 bases and J by 2 bases. This chain's CDR3 is CASSHGRQGTNYGYTF. In nucleotides, the CDR3 is TGCGCCAGCAGCCACGGGAGACAGGGCACAAACTATGGCTACACCTTC.

V is TRBV7-2 and J is TRBJ1-5, with TRBD1 as a possible D gene (6 bases). The CDR3 consists of 16 residues. V lost 0 bases to trimming and J lost 6 bases, with 15 bases between them. Per germline, CDR1 SGHTA and CDR2 FQGNSA. In DNA, the CDR3 is TGTGCCAGCAGCTTAGCGGCAGGGGCGCCTAGTCAGCCCCAGCATTTT. Its protein product is CASSLAAGAPSQPQHF.

The CDR3 DNA follows: TGTGCCAGCAGCTTTTCAGGTGCTGGAAACACCATATATTTT. This translates into CASSFSGAGNTIYF. The chain links TRBV7-9 to TRBJ1-3; D not resolved. The CDR3 covers 14 residues. Germline CDR1 reads SEHNR; CDR2 reads FQNEAQ (reference sequence). The V end lost 3 bases, the J end lost 2 bases, and 8 bases lay between the germline ends.

V and J are TRBV6-1 and TRBJ1-1; TRBD1 aligns across 9 bases. Germline V gives CDR1 MNHNS, CDR2 SASEGT. This CDR3 has 14 residues. Trimming took 6 bases from V and 3 from J; bases not matched to a gene: 5. CDR3 nucleotides: TGTGCCAGCAGAACGGGACAGGGCTACACTGAAGCTTTCTTT. Translated, it gives CASRTGQGYTEAFF.

The chain is built from TRBV5-1 and TRBJ1-5; 8 bases map to TRBD1. The V gene end was trimmed by 5 bases and the J gene end by 6 bases; junction bases not matched to a gene: 13. The germline V gene has CDR1 SGHRS and CDR2 YFSETQ. The CDR3 is 16 residues long. CDR3 protein: CASSLHPGQDGQPQHF. The CDR3 DNA reads TGCGCCAGCAGTCTCCACCCGGGACAGGATGGTCAGCCCCAGCATTTT.

The chain joins TRBV5-1 to TRBJ1-6, with TRBD1 identical over 7 bases. V lost 3 bases and J lost 6; bases outside the gene matches: 12. The CDR3 loop spans 17 amino acids. Per the germline V gene, CDR1 is SGHRS and CDR2 is YFSETQ. CDR3 bases: TGCGCCAGCAGCTCACCAGGGGGAGAAGCTAGTAATTCACCCCTCCACTTT. Its translation is CASSSPGGEASNSPLHF. Supplemented by reference TRBV5-1 and TRBJ1-6, the full variable domain reads KAGVTQTPRYLIKTRGQQVTLSCSPISGHRSVSWYQQTPGQGLQFLFEYFSETQRNKGNFPGRFSGRQFSNSRSEMNVSTLELGDSALYLCASSSPGGEASNSPLHFGNGTRLTVT.

The V and J genes are TRBV2 and TRBJ1-6, with D tentatively TRBD1 (6 bases). V dropped 2 bases and J dropped 7 bases, with 9 bases sitting between them. CDR3 length: 14 amino acids. Germline V lookup: CDR1 SNHLY, CDR2 FYNNEI. The CDR3 loop is CASSEPGVNSPLHF. The CDR3 DNA follows: TGTGCCAGCAGTGAACCAGGGGTCAATTCACCCCTCCACTTT. Using reference TRBV2 and TRBJ1-6 for the parts outside the CDR3, the full variable domain is EPEVTQTPSHQVTQMGQEVILRCVPISNHLYFYWYRQILGQKVEFLVSFYNNEISEKSEIFDDQFSVERPDGSNFTLKIRSTKLEDSAMYFCASSEPGVNSPLHFGNGTRLTVT.